This T cell receptor (beta chain) was recorded in a study of cytomegalovirus exposure and HLA in healthy donors. Amplification used 60 Vbeta primers and 13 Jbeta primers. Sequencing was performed with immunoSEQ multiplex PCR; in TCRdb, only in-frame clones are kept and a portion is missing. Of approximately 110,000 clones listed, over 80% are singletons. This clone was seen only a few times. Germline CDR1 and CDR2: SEHNR and FQNEAQ (reference sequence). V was cut by 3 bases and J by 0 bases, with 12 bases left in between. This CDR3 is 15 amino acids long. Sequencing input: PBMCs. The chain links TRBV7-9 to TRBJ2-7; D gene unclear. The source of this sequence is a man aged 50-59 years in good health and CMV-seronegative. The CDR3 DNA is TGTGCCAGCAGCTTTGGGTTCAGGAACTCCTACGAGCAGTACTTC. As protein: CASSFGFRNSYEQYF.